The rows below give T cell receptor beta chains drawn from one sample of a study of CD8 T cells in Susac syndrome. TCRdb redid the calling of the immunoSEQ multiplex PCR reads with MiXCR, one entry per CDR3 protein. Of 180,000 or so distinct CDR3 sequences in the sample, around 96% were seen once. The material sequenced was CD4+ T cells from PBMCs. All receptors come from a human donor with multiple sclerosis. The CDR3 runs from the conserved cysteine through the conserved F or W. D genes are given only for firm matches. Only some rows state a clone size, as once, few, many or a class for expanded clones.

NA	NA	TRBV7-9	TRBJ2-7	CASSSTEGVGQYF	TGTGCCAGCAGCTCCACGGAGGGGGTAGGGCAGTACTTC
NA	TRBD2	TRBV3-1	TRBJ2-7	CASSQGGSGGNYEQYF	TGTGCCAGCAGCCAAGGAGGGAGCGGGGGGAACTACGAGCAGTACTTC
NA	TRBD1	TRBV3-1	TRBJ1-1	CASFSGTVNTEAFF	TGTGCCAGCTTCTCCGGGACAGTGAACACTGAAGCTTTCTTT
NA	NA	TRBV5-1	TRBJ1-6	CASKGQNYNSPLHF	TGCGCCAGCAAGGGGCAAAACTATAATTCACCCCTCCACTTT
NA	TRBD1	TRBV5-6	TRBJ1-1	CASSFTDRVNTEAFF	TGTGCCAGCAGCTTTACGGACAGGGTGAACACTGAAGCTTTCTTT
NA	NA	TRBV4-2	TRBJ2-2	CATSTREGTGELFF	TGTGCCACTTCGACCAGGGAAGGCACCGGGGAGCTGTTTTTT
NA	NA	TRBV24-1	TRBJ2-7	CATSDSLGGARDEQYF	TGTGCCACCAGTGATTCACTAGGGGGGGCTCGGGACGAGCAGTACTTC
NA	NA	TRBV25-1	TRBJ1-5	CASSGDPWFNQPQHF	TGTGCCAGCAGTGGTGATCCCTGGTTCAATCAGCCCCAGCATTTT
NA	NA	TRBV24-1	TRBJ1-5	CATRGELGNQPQHF	TGTGCCACCAGAGGGGAGTTGGGCAATCAGCCCCAGCATTTT
NA	NA	TRBV20-1	TRBJ2-5	CSASEGLETQYF	TGCAGTGCTAGCGAAGGGTTAGAGACCCAGTACTTC
NA	TRBD1	TRBV12-3/TRBV12-4	TRBJ2-2	CASSSPGTGTGELFF	TGTGCCAGCAGTTCCCCCGGGACAGGCACCGGGGAGCTGTTTTTT
NA	NA	TRBV2	TRBJ2-3	CASRLTRGGKALDTQYF	TGTGCCAGCAGGTTGACGAGAGGGGGGAAAGCCCTAGATACGCAGTATTTT
NA	NA	TRBV11-2	TRBJ1-2	CASSLEPTNYGYTF	TGTGCCAGCAGCTTAGAGCCCACTAACTATGGCTACACCTTC
NA	NA	TRBV3-1	TRBJ2-5	CASSQGQINGETQYF	TGTGCCAGCAGCCAAGGCCAGATCAACGGGGAGACCCAGTACTTC
NA	NA	TRBV30	TRBJ1-6	CAWRKTGNSPLHF	TGTGCCTGGAGAAAGACAGGCAATTCACCCCTCCACTTT
NA	NA	TRBV18	TRBJ1-6	CASSPPREGSPLHF	TGTGCCAGCTCACCACCGAGGGAGGGATCACCCCTCCACTTT
NA	NA	TRBV4-1	TRBJ2-1	CASSPLARNNEQFF	TGCGCCAGCAGCCCCCTGGCCAGGAACAATGAGCAGTTCTTC
NA	NA	TRBV18	TRBJ2-5	CASSPPGRLETQYF	TGTGCCAGCTCACCACCTGGGCGGTTAGAGACCCAGTACTTC
once	NA	TRBV24-1	TRBJ2-1	CATSDGTYNEQFF	TGTGCCACCAGTGACGGGACCTACAATGAGCAGTTCTTC
NA	NA	TRBV15	TRBJ1-5	CATSRERQIRRQPQHF	TGTGCCACCAGCAGAGAGAGGCAAATACGTCGTCAGCCCCAGCATTTT
NA	TRBD2	TRBV20-1	TRBJ2-5	CSARHSASGGETQYF	TGCAGTGCTAGACATTCGGCTAGCGGAGGGGAGACCCAGTACTTC
NA	NA	TRBV20-1	TRBJ2-3	CSARDRVASYTDTQYF	TGCAGTGCTAGAGATCGCGTAGCTAGCTACACAGATACGCAGTATTTT
NA	TRBD1	TRBV12-3/TRBV12-4	TRBJ2-6	CASSWTGVSGANVLTF	TGTGCCAGCAGTTGGACAGGCGTCTCTGGGGCCAACGTCCTGACTTTC
NA	NA	TRBV3-1	TRBJ1-1	CASSQDRRTGVTFF	TGTGCCAGCAGCCAAGATCGAAGAACAGGAGTAACTTTCTTT
NA	NA	TRBV7-2	TRBJ2-7	CASSLFDGNHNEQYF	TGTGCCAGCAGCTTATTCGACGGGAACCACAACGAGCAGTACTTC
NA	NA	TRBV29-1	TRBJ2-7	CSAQNGFFYEQYF	TGCAGCGCCCAGAATGGGTTTTTCTACGAGCAGTACTTC
NA	NA	TRBV30	TRBJ1-2	CAWSVSAYGYTF	TGTGCCTGGAGTGTATCAGCCTATGGCTACACCTTC
NA	NA	TRBV6-2/TRBV6-3	TRBJ1-5	CASSFYRANQPQHF	TGTGCCAGCAGTTTCTACAGGGCCAATCAGCCCCAGCATTTT
NA	TRBD1	TRBV3-1	TRBJ2-7	CASSQRTGRYEQYF	TGTGCCAGCAGCCAGAGGACAGGGAGGTACGAGCAGTACTTC
NA	TRBD1	TRBV5-1	TRBJ1-2	CASSWDRAWGDGYTF	TGCGCCAGCAGCTGGGACAGGGCGTGGGGTGATGGCTACACCTTC
NA	NA	TRBV2	TRBJ2-4	CASKDTSAKNIQYF	TGTGCCAGCAAGGACACCTCAGCCAAAAACATTCAGTACTTC
NA	NA	TRBV5-4	TRBJ2-3	CAIPLGKGEPDTQYF	TGTGCCATCCCCCTGGGGAAGGGGGAGCCAGATACGCAGTATTTT
NA	TRBD1	TRBV20-1	TRBJ2-3	CSAREPGQSTDTQYF	TGCAGTGCTAGAGAGCCGGGACAGTCCACAGATACGCAGTATTTT
NA	TRBD1	TRBV29-1	TRBJ1-2	CSARDRRLDGYTF	TGCAGCGCCCGGGACAGAAGGTTGGATGGCTACACCTTC
NA	NA	TRBV24-1	TRBJ2-1	CATSDGGMSYNEQFF	TGTGCCACCAGCGACGGGGGCATGTCGTACAATGAGCAGTTCTTC
NA	NA	TRBV12-5	TRBJ1-1	CASGLVVGMNTEAFF	TGTGCTAGTGGTTTGGTAGTGGGTATGAACACTGAAGCTTTCTTT
NA	TRBD1	TRBV6-1	TRBJ2-5	CASSRQGIEETQYF	TGTGCCAGCAGTCGACAGGGAATCGAAGAGACCCAGTACTTC
NA	NA	TRBV9	TRBJ2-1	CASSVDSSYNEQFF	TGTGCCAGCAGCGTCGATAGCTCCTACAATGAGCAGTTCTTC
NA	NA	TRBV20-1	TRBJ2-1	CSASPGTRGHNEQFF	TGCAGTGCTAGCCCAGGCACCCGGGGGCACAATGAGCAGTTCTTC
NA	NA	TRBV7-2	TRBJ2-5	CASSLVQRETQYF	TGTGCCAGCAGCTTAGTCCAGCGGGAGACCCAGTACTTC
NA	TRBD2	TRBV9	TRBJ2-7	CASSAPTSAESYEQYF	TGTGCCAGCAGCGCACCGACTAGCGCCGAGTCCTACGAGCAGTACTTC
NA	NA	TRBV15	TRBJ2-5	CATSRAPGLGSETQYF	TGTGCCACCAGCAGAGCCCCGGGCCTGGGATCGGAGACCCAGTACTTC
NA	NA	TRBV18	TRBJ1-1	CASSLAAAEAFF	TGTGCCAGCTCACTGGCGGCGGCTGAAGCTTTCTTT
NA	NA	TRBV27	TRBJ1-2	CASSSMRAAGWWDGYTF	TGTGCCAGCAGTTCCATGAGGGCCGCAGGGTGGTGGGATGGCTACACCTTC
once	NA	TRBV27	TRBJ2-5	CASGRPYQETQYF	TGTGCCAGCGGGCGCCCATATCAAGAGACCCAGTACTTC
NA	NA	TRBV6-5	TRBJ1-1	CASSLPPSREAFF	TGTGCCAGCAGCCTTCCACCCTCCAGGGAAGCTTTCTTT
NA	NA	TRBV7-6	TRBJ1-1	CASSLQWRSTEAFF	TGTGCCAGCAGCTTACAATGGAGGAGCACTGAAGCTTTCTTT